The text below deals with one T cell receptor (beta chain). Its cognate antigen is unknown. CDR1 and CDR2 from the germline V gene are MDHEN and SYDVKM. V lost 5 bases to trimming and J lost 1 base, with 13 bases between them. There are 15 residues in the CDR3. The sample is drawn from a study of T cell responses to AZD1222 COVID-19 vaccine. Profiled with immunoSEQ multiplex PCR; TCRdb holds only in-frame clones, not every one. The table lists roughly 99,000 clones, about 90% of them singletons. Regarding the study as a whole: Clonal diversity was possibly underestimated, and white British individuals and females predominated among donors. With two AZD1222 doses given, Spike-specific TCR breadth and depth both rose. Reportedly, nearly half of unique spike TCRs recognized epitopes outside B.1.351/B.1.1.7 mutations. The repertoires were collected only after the peak T cell response.

The chain combines TRBV28 with TRBJ2-3; D perhaps matches TRBD2 (5 bases). This material consisted of peripheral blood, taken on day 0 of AZD1222 vaccination. The source of this sequence is an adult in good health. CDR3: CASSPREAGTDTQYF. The CDR3 nucleotides read TGTGCCAGCAGTCCTCGGGAAGCTGGCACAGATACGCAGTATTTT.